Below, 8 T cell receptor beta chains from the same sample are listed, as sequenced in a study of T cells in Graves' hyperthyroidism and ophthalmopathy. Amplification of TCR beta CDR3 regions was performed using RNA transcripts as template. TCR CDR3 underwent first-round RT-PCR with the HTBI primer set. A single record per CDR3 protein comes from TCRdb applying MiXCR to the multiplex PCR reads. The sample records 490,000 or so distinct CDR3 sequences, 15% to 20% being singletons. The specimen was blood. Source of these receptors: a woman aged 25-40 years with Graves' ophthalmopathy.

This clonotype came up many times. The gene calls are TRBV20-1 and TRBJ1-5; TRBD1 might be the D (6 bases). The CDR3 has 11 amino acids. V was clipped by 2 bases and J by 12 bases, with 11 bases between them. From germline, CDR1 is DFQATT and CDR2 SNEGSKA (reference sequence). The CDR3 sequence: CSARWGQLQHF. The DNA for the CDR3 is TGCAGTGCTAGATGGGGGCAACTCCAGCATTTT.

This clonotype was detected ten times or more. Compared with germline, one end of the junction differs, possibly owing to a read error. This chain uses TRBV30 with TRBJ1-3; perhaps TRBD1 as D (6 bases). The CDR3 is 14 amino acids. Germline-derived CDR1 and CDR2 are GTSNPN and SVGIG (reference sequence). DNA of the CDR3: TGTGCCGGGAGCCCCGGGACACACGAAAACACCATATATTTT. This encodes CAGSPGTHENTIYF.

The table lists this clonotype with many counts. The chain uses TRBV7-2 and TRBJ1-5; D uncertain. V was shortened by 4 bases and J by 1 base, with 11 bases between the two germline ends. The V gene's germline CDR1 is SGHTA and CDR2 FQGNSA. The CDR3 covers 15 residues. In DNA form, the CDR3 reads TGTGCCAGCAGCTCATACTTATTCAGCAATCAGCCCCAGCATTTT. Encoded protein: CASSSYLFSNQPQHF.

This clonotype was recorded at least ten times. CDR3 DNA: TGTGCCAGCAGCGTTAGCGGGAGGAACAATGAGCAGTTCTTC. Amino acids: CASSVSGRNNEQFF. The J gene is TRBJ2-1, the V gene TRBV14; 10 nucleotides match TRBD2. Germline V gives CDR1 SGHDN, CDR2 FVKESK. Trimming at V came to 5 bases and at J to 5 bases, leaving 3 bases not matched to a gene. The CDR3 has 14 amino acids.

The chain uses TRBV20-1 and TRBJ2-7; D gene unclear. This CDR3 spans 15 amino acids. CDR1 DFQATT and CDR2 SNEGSKA come from the germline V gene (reference sequence). Trimming shortened V by 2 bases and J by 4 bases, and 18 bases separated the two germline ends. The CDR3 DNA sequence: TGCAGTGCTAGAAGTCGGCAAATTGCGGTGTACGAGCAGTACTTC. Residues: CSARSRQIAVYEQYF.

This clonotype was seen many times. The chain links TRBV3-1 to TRBJ1-6; 8 bases are a match to TRBD1. Germline V gene lookup returns CDR1 LGHDT and CDR2 YNNKEL (reference sequence). The junction had 16 bases not matched to a gene; V was cut back by 8 bases and J by 10 bases. This CDR3 is 16 amino acids long. CDR3 in DNA: TGTGCCAGCGGAAAAGGGACAGGCGCCGGGGTATCACCCCTCCACTTT. Encoded protein: CASGKGTGAGVSPLHF.

This clonotype showed up just a few times. The chain uses TRBV20-1 and TRBJ1-6; D gene unclear. The germline V and J ends were trimmed by 1 base and 8 bases, with 6 bases remaining between them. Germline lookup yields CDR1 DFQATT and CDR2 SNEGSKA (reference sequence). This CDR3 has 12 amino acids. This CDR3 reads CSARGGDSPLHF. As DNA, the CDR3 is TGCAGTGCTAGAGGTGGGGATTCACCCCTCCACTTT.

The chain joins TRBV6-1 to TRBJ1-1; D unresolved. The CDR3 has 12 amino acids. Between the trimmed V and J ends, which lost 5 bases and 5 bases, there was a span of 9 bases. CDR1 is MNHNS, CDR2 SASEGT, per germline. The CDR3 nucleotides read TGTGCCAGCAGTACCAGGCGAACTGAAGCTTTCTTT. Its protein is CASSTRRTEAFF.